The T cell receptor (beta chain) described here comes from a study of blood T cell repertoires in COVID-19 (dated by TCRdb to between 2020 and 2021). Study-wide context: Collaborator samples came from the United States, Italy and Spain and covered acute and convalescent phases of COVID-19. The repertoires were released in a freely available public database meant as a resource for research on the immune response to SARS-CoV-2. The samples were drawn from the first 160 participants of the ongoing ImmuneRACE study and from under 1,500 subjects provided by 6 global collaborators. Sample metadata almost always included a de-identified subject ID, COVID-19 status, age in years and sex. The dataset comprised deeply sampled blood TCRbeta repertoires from subjects exposed to, actively infected with, or recovered from COVID-19. The prospective study material was composed of cDNA or gDNA derived from T cells, B-cell-depleted T cells, or PBMCs. Where available, HLA class I and class II types were taken from metadata supplied by the sample provider and were not determined by assay-based typing. What the authors observed across the whole study: The quantity of clinical and demographic metadata differed by source and by participant and was supplied without curation.

TCRbeta CDR3 regions were amplified from genomic DNA using the immunoSEQ Assay, a bias-controlled multiplex PCR. In the paper's pipeline: The number of nucleated cells in each sample was estimated from the amplification of reference gene primers within the assay. To quantify the absolute abundance of each unique TCRbeta CDR3 rearrangement, sequence reads were collapsed and filtered. Productive Simpson clonality was computed per sample as the square root of Simpson's diversity index over productive rearrangements. TCRdb holds this immuneACCESS table with in-frame rearrangements only. Some clones are missing; in checked studies, unresolved V genes explain under half, and the rest has no known cause. Clone size and the V and J calls come from that table; the DNA yielded D and trimming. The sample data list some 330,000 clones, and 92% of these were observed just once. The ten largest clones take up less than 20% of the sample.

About this clone: The specificity of this receptor is unknown. Within one base of it there is no much larger clone, and no base qualities were kept.

Participants in the prospective study were aged roughly 18 to 100 years, lived in 20 to 25 United States geographic areas, and enrolled through a virtual design. In the prospective study, participants were assigned to cohorts based on the clinical history participants reported in a screening survey and a study questionnaire. ImmuneRACE Cohort 3 recovered participants were defined by two consecutive negative NP/OP PCR tests, healthcare professional clearance, or symptom resolution. In the prospective study, whole blood, serum and a nasopharyngeal or oropharyngeal swab were collected from each participant by mobile phlebotomists. Over a roughly 2-month period, participants in the prospective study had the option of providing additional blood draws and questionnaires. Before DNA extraction, prospective study blood samples were shipped either frozen or at room temperature. Its CDR3 holds 16 amino acids, cysteine through phenylalanine. CDR3 DNA is the only sequence kept; it has 48 bases, read in frame from the first base. CDR1 and CDR2 are drawn from the germline V gene: SNHLY, FYNNEI. Trimming leaves V shorter by 2 bases and J shorter by 9 bases, with the junction holding 9 bases beyond the gene matches.

The chain links TRBV2 with TRBJ2-1, and TRBD2 matches 11 of the central bases. The source is a woman younger than 45 who had recovered from COVID-19. Sequenced: PBMCs or T cells enriched from blood (not recorded which). At the DNA level, the sequence is TGTGCCAGCAGTGAATATGTGGGACTAGCGGCGTCTGAGCAGTTCTTC. This yields the protein CASSEYVGLAASEQFF.